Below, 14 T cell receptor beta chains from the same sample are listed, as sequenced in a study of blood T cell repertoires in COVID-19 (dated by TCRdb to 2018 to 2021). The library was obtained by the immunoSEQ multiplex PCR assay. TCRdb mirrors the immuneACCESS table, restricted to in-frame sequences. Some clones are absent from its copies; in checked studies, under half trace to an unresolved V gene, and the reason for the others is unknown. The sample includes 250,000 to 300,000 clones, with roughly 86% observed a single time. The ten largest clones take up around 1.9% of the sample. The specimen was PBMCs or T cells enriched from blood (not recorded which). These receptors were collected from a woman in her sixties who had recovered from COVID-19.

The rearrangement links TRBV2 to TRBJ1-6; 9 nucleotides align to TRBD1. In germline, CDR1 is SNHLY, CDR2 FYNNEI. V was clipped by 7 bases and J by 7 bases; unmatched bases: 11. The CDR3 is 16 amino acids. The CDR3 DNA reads TGTGCCAGCACTCCCGACGGCGGGACAGGGAATTCACCCCTCCACTTT. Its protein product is CASTPDGGTGNSPLHF.

The CDR3 loop is CASSLPRLAGENEQFF. The DNA of the CDR3 is TGTGCCAGCAGTTTACCCCGACTAGCGGGGGAAAATGAGCAGTTCTTC. The genes are TRBV28 and TRBJ2-1; 12 nucleotides line up with TRBD2. CDR1 MDHEN and CDR2 SYDVKM come from the germline V gene. The CDR3 spans 16 residues. With V trimmed by 2 bases and J by 7 bases, 6 bases remained unmatched.

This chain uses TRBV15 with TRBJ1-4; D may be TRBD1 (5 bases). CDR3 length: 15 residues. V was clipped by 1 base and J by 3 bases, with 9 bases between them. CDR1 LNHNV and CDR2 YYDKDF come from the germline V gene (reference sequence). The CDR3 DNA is TGTGCCACCAGCAGAGGGCGACAGCCTAATGAAAAACTGTTTTTT. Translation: CATSRGRQPNEKLFF.

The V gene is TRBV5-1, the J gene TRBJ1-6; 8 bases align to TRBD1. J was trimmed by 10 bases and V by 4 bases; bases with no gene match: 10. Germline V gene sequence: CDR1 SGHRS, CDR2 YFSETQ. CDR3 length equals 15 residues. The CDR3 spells CASSPEDRAISPLHF. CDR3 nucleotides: TGCGCCAGCAGCCCCGAGGACAGGGCCATCTCACCCCTCCACTTT.

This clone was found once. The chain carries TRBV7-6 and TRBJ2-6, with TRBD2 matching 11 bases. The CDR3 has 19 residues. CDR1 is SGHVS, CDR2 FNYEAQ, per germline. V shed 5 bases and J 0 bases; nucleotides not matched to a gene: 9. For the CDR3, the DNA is TGTGCCAGCAGCCCCCAGGGACTAGCGGTGAGCTCTGGGGCCAACGTCCTGACTTTC. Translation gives CASSPQGLAVSSGANVLTF.

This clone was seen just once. This CDR3 reads CASNQQGRDTGELFF. The CDR3 DNA follows: TGTGCCAGCAACCAACAGGGAAGGGACACCGGGGAGCTGTTTTTT. The chain couples TRBV2 to TRBJ2-2; possibly TRBD1 for D (6 bases). This CDR3 spans 15 amino acids. Trimming left V 7 bases short and J 3 bases short, with 15 bases between. Germline CDR1 SNHLY, CDR2 FYNNEI.

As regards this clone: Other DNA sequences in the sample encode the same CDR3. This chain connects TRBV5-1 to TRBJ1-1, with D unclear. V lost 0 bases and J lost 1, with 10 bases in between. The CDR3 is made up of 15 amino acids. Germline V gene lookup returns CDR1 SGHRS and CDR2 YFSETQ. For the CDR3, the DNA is TGCGCCAGCAGCTTGGCCCCAGCGGGGAACACTGAAGCTTTCTTT. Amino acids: CASSLAPAGNTEAFF.

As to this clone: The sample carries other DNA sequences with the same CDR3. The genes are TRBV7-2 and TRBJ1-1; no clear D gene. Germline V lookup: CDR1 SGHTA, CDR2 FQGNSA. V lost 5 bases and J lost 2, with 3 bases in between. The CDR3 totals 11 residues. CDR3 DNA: TGTGCCAGCAGCCTCAACACTGAAGCTTTCTTT. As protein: CASSLNTEAFF.

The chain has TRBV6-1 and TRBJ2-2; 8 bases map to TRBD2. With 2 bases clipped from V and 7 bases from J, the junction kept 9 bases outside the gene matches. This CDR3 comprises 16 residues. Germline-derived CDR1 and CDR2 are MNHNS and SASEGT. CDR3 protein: CASSEWGGRFVGELFF. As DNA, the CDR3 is TGTGCCAGCAGTGAATGGGGCGGGAGGTTCGTCGGGGAGCTGTTTTTT.

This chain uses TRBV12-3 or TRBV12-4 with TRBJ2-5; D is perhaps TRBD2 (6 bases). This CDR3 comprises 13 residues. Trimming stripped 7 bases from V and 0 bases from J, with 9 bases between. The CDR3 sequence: CASNGGYQETQYF. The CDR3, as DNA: TGTGCCAGCAACGGGGGATACCAAGAGACCCAGTACTTC.

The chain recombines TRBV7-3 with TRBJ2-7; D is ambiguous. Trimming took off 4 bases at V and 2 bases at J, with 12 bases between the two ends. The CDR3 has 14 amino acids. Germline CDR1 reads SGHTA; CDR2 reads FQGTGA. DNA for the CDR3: TGTGCCAGCAGCTCGGGTCCTGTCCCCTACGAGCAGTACTTC. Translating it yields CASSSGPVPYEQYF.

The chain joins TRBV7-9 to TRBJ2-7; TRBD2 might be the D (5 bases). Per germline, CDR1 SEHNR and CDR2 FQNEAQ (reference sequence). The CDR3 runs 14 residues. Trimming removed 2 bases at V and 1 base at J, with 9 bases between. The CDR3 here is CASSLRGGSYEQYF. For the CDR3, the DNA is TGTGCCAGCAGCTTAAGAGGCGGGTCCTACGAGCAGTACTTC.

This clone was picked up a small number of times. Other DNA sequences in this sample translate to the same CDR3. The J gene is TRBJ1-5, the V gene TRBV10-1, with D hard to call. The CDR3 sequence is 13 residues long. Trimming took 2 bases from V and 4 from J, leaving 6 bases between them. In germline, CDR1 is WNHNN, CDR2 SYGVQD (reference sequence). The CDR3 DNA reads TGCGCCAGCAGTGAGGACAATAATCAGCCCCAGCATTTT. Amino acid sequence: CASSEDNNQPQHF.

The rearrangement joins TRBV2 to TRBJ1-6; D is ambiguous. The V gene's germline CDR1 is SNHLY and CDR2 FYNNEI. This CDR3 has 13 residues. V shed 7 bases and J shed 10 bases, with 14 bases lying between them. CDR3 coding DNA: TGTGCCAGCACGGGTAAAGCGTTCTCACCCCTCCACTTT. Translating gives CASTGKAFSPLHF.